The 28 T cell receptor beta chains given below trace back to one sample, sequenced in a study of shared clonotypes between healthy human individuals. Some clones are missing from TCRdb's copy, which holds only in-frame ones; the method was immunoSEQ multiplex PCR. The sample records around 700,000 clones, around two thirds being singletons. Sample: memory CD4+ T cells sorted from blood. The subset was: CD45RA-negative fraction. The receptors come from a young woman in good health.

In the case of this clone: A far more abundant clone sits one base away, making this likely a read error. Other DNA sequences of this sample code for an identical CDR3. The gene calls are TRBV5-1 and TRBJ2-3; TRBD2 aligns across 7 bases. This CDR3 spans 15 amino acids. V was clipped by 4 bases and J by 0 bases; unmatched bases: 5. The germline V gene has CDR1 SGHRS and CDR2 YFSETQ. CDR3 in amino acids: CASSLADVSTDTQYF. Written as DNA, the CDR3 is TGCGCCAGCAGCCTAGCGGATGTTAGCACAGATACGCAGTATTTT.

The chain recombines TRBV27 with TRBJ2-7, with D unresolved. V was trimmed by 7 bases and J by 0 bases, leaving 7 bases between them. The CDR3 sequence is 12 residues long. Germline V gene sequence: CDR1 MNHEY, CDR2 SMNVEV (reference sequence). CDR3 DNA sequence: TGTGCCAGCACGTCTACCTCCTACGAGCAGTACTTC. Its protein product is CASTSTSYEQYF.

The V call is TRBV5-6, the J call TRBJ2-1; 9 bases are shared with TRBD2. Germline CDR1 reads SGHDT; CDR2 reads YYEEEE. The CDR3 consists of 16 residues. Trimming removed 4 bases from V and 7 bases from J; junction bases left unmatched: 12. The CDR3 DNA sequence: TGTGCCAGCAGCCCTGGGGGCGGGAGGGCCTGGAATGAGCAGTTCTTC. It is translated as CASSPGGGRAWNEQFF.

This clone turned up a few times. The gene calls are TRBV6-1 and TRBJ2-1; D is perhaps TRBD1 (6 bases). The CDR3 spans 16 residues. Germline V CDR1 and CDR2: MNHNS, SASEGT. V shed 3 bases and J shed 2 bases, with 14 bases lying between them. The CDR3: CASSERVGTTYNEQFF. The CDR3 DNA follows: TGTGCCAGCAGTGAGAGGGTAGGGACAACCTACAATGAGCAGTTCTTC.

CDR3 sequence: CASSERRYSYEQYF. In DNA, the CDR3 is TGTGCCAGCAGTGAACGTCGCTACTCCTACGAGCAGTACTTC. The V and J genes are TRBV6-1 and TRBJ2-7, with D uncertain. The CDR3 sequence is 14 residues long. Germline CDR1 MNHNS, CDR2 SASEGT. V lost 2 bases and J 0 bases, leaving 8 bases between the germline ends.

CDR3 loop: CASSQTSGGYF. The CDR3 DNA is TGTGCCAGCAGTCAGACTAGCGGCGGGTACTTC. This chain joins TRBV2 and TRBJ2-7, with TRBD2 identical over 9 bases. V lost 5 bases, J lost 12 bases, and 5 bases stayed unmatched. This CDR3 is built from 11 residues. CDR1 is SNHLY, CDR2 FYNNEI, per germline.

This chain joins TRBV7-2 and TRBJ2-7, with 8 bases aligning to TRBD2. Trimming removed 6 bases from V and 5 bases from J; junction bases left unmatched: 12. The germline V gene has CDR1 SGHTA and CDR2 FQGNSA. CDR3 size: 15 residues. Here the CDR3 DNA reads TGTGCCAGCAGGTCCCTCATCGGGAGGGCCGACGAGCAGTACTTC. Its protein product is CASRSLIGRADEQYF.

The rearrangement joins TRBV19 to TRBJ1-5; D is perhaps TRBD1 (5 bases). This CDR3 is built from 16 residues. Between the trimmed V and J ends, which lost 8 bases and 2 bases, there was a span of 19 bases. Germline CDR1 reads LNHDA; CDR2 reads SQIVND (reference sequence). This CDR3 is CASLDRGGRGNQPQHF. The CDR3 nucleotides read TGTGCCAGTCTAGACAGAGGAGGACGCGGCAATCAGCCCCAGCATTTT.

The rearrangement uses TRBV4-2 and TRBJ1-4; D possibly corresponds to TRBD1 (6 bases). Trimming took 4 bases from V and 4 from J, leaving 10 bases between them. This CDR3 is 14 amino acids long. Germline V lookup: CDR1 LGHNA, CDR2 YNFKEQ. CDR3 coding DNA: TGTGCCAGCAGCCCGACAGGATTTAATGAAAAACTGTTTTTT. This gives the protein CASSPTGFNEKLFF.

J is TRBJ2-1 and V is TRBV13; 13 bases are a match to TRBD2. After removal of 1 base from V and 5 bases from J, the junction contained 5 bases not matched to a gene. Germline CDR1 reads PRHDT; CDR2 reads FYEKMQ (reference sequence). The CDR3 spans 17 residues. This CDR3 reads CASSLAPGLAGNNEQFF. The CDR3 DNA reads TGTGCCAGCAGCTTAGCTCCGGGACTAGCGGGAAACAATGAGCAGTTCTTC.

The V and J genes are TRBV18 and TRBJ2-5; 8 bases map to TRBD2. Germline V CDR1 and CDR2: KGHSH, LQKENI. The CDR3 has 15 residues. The trim removed 4 bases at V and 2 bases at J, leaving 6 bases unmatched. This CDR3 is CASSRSLAEQETQYF. The CDR3 DNA reads TGTGCCAGCTCACGATCACTAGCGGAGCAAGAGACCCAGTACTTC. Together with reference TRBV18 and TRBJ2-5, the CDR3 gives the full variable domain: NAGVMQNPRHLVRRRGQEARLRCSPMKGHSHVYWYRQLPEEGLKFMVYLQKENIIDESGMPKERFSAEFPKEGPSILRIQQVVRGDSAAYFCASSRSLAEQETQYFGPGTRLLVL.

This chain connects TRBV7-9 to TRBJ1-2; D not certain. Trimming removed 1 base at V and 4 bases at J, with 7 bases between. CDR1 and CDR2 (germline): SEHNR, FQNEAQ (reference sequence). CDR3 size: 13 residues. The CDR3 DNA follows: TGTGCCAGCAGCTTAGTACAGCTCTATGGCTACACCTTC. Its translation: CASSLVQLYGYTF.

This clone was recorded many times. The chain employs TRBV14 and TRBJ2-1, with no clear D. The V end lost 4 bases, the J end lost 5 bases, and 3 bases lay between the germline ends. Per the germline V gene, CDR1 is SGHDN and CDR2 is FVKESK. CDR3 length: 11 amino acids. CDR3 DNA: TGTGCCAGCAGCCTTAACAATGAGCAGTTCTTC. Amino acid sequence: CASSLNNEQFF.

This clone showed up many times. The chain recombines TRBV6-6 with TRBJ2-3; D unclear. Germline loops: CDR1 MNHNY, CDR2 SVGAGI (reference sequence). The CDR3 loop spans 13 amino acids. Trimming removed 5 bases from V and 1 base from J, with 7 bases in between. The CDR3 nucleotides are TGTGCCAGCAGTGGAGTTGGCACAGATACGCAGTATTTT. Protein product: CASSGVGTDTQYF.

This chain joins TRBV11-3 and TRBJ2-2; tentatively, D is TRBD1 (5 bases). Trimming removed 4 bases from V and 4 bases from J, with 7 bases in between. Germline V gene lookup returns CDR1 SGHNT and CDR2 YENEEA. The CDR3 has 13 amino acids. CDR3 DNA sequence: TGTGCCAGCAGCTCAGACAGCACCGGGGAGCTGTTTTTT. The encoded protein is CASSSDSTGELFF. The entire variable domain, with the rest obtained from reference TRBV11-3 and TRBJ2-2, is as follows: EAGVVQSPRYKIIEKKQPVAFWCNPISGHNTLYWYLQNLGQGPELLIRYENEEAVDDSQLPKDRFSAERLKGVDSTLKIQPAELGDSAVYLCASSSDSTGELFFGEGSRLTVL.

This clone has more than one count but fewer than ten. The chain combines TRBV5-1 with TRBJ2-1; D is perhaps TRBD2 (6 bases). Trimming shortened V by 0 bases and J by 6 bases, and 22 bases separated the two germline ends. This CDR3 has 18 residues. CDR1 and CDR2 (germline): SGHRS, YFSETQ. Here the CDR3 reads CASSLELSRRGWGNEQFF. CDR3 nucleotide sequence: TGCGCCAGCAGCTTGGAATTGTCTAGGCGGGGCTGGGGCAATGAGCAGTTCTTC.

The chain has TRBV18 and TRBJ2-5; D is possibly TRBD1 (5 bases). Germline V CDR1 and CDR2: KGHSH, LQKENI. This CDR3 is 15 amino acids long. Trimming pared 6 bases from V and 0 bases from J, leaving 14 bases between. The CDR3 bases are TGTGCCAGCTCCCCCAGGACATCGTACCAAGAGACCCAGTACTTC. This encodes CASSPRTSYQETQYF.

The chain carries TRBV6-5 and TRBJ2-7; either TRBD1 or TRBD2 may fit D (5 bases each). In germline, CDR1 is MNHEY, CDR2 SVGAGI. The CDR3 has 15 amino acids. The V and J ends lost 6 bases and 2 bases respectively, with 17 bases between them. The CDR3 bases are TGTGCCAGCAGCCCCCTAAGGGACGGAGCCTACGAGCAGTACTTC. Its translation: CASSPLRDGAYEQYF.

The rearrangement links TRBV7-6 to TRBJ1-5, with no clear D. The germline V gene encodes CDR1 SGHVS and CDR2 FNYEAQ. This CDR3 has 14 amino acids. V shed 1 base and J shed 3 bases, with 7 bases lying between them. The CDR3 DNA reads TGTGCCAGCAGCTTAGTTCCAAACAATCAGCCCCAGCATTTT. Residues: CASSLVPNNQPQHF.

As to this clone: In the same sample, other DNA sequences code for this CDR3. This sequence joins TRBV9 and TRBJ2-3; D is undetermined. The CDR3 runs 12 residues. Germline V gene sequence: CDR1 SGDLS, CDR2 YYNGEE. V was trimmed by 0 bases and J by 4 bases, leaving 3 bases between them. CDR3 in amino acids: CASSVDSDTQYF. In DNA, the CDR3 is TGTGCCAGCAGCGTAGACTCAGATACGCAGTATTTT.

V gene TRBV5-4 combines with J gene TRBJ1-1; the D gene is possibly TRBD1 (5 bases). CDR1 is SGHNT, CDR2 YYREEE, per germline (reference sequence). The CDR3 loop spans 14 amino acids. Trimming shortened V by 3 bases and J by 4 bases, and 13 bases separated the two germline ends. CDR3 in amino acids: CASSSGRVITEAFF. As DNA, the CDR3 is TGTGCCAGCAGCTCTGGCAGGGTAATCACTGAAGCTTTCTTT.

A remark on this clone: This CDR3 is also generated by other DNA sequences in the sample. The V call is TRBV19, the J call TRBJ1-2; 7 bases align to TRBD1. V was clipped by 5 bases and J by 5 bases; unmatched bases: 2. CDR3 length: 12 residues. Germline V gene lookup returns CDR1 LNHDA and CDR2 SQIVND (reference sequence). The CDR3 here is CASSPQGYGYTF. In DNA form, the CDR3 reads TGTGCCAGTAGTCCACAGGGGTATGGCTACACCTTC.

The chain recombines TRBV28 with TRBJ2-3, with a weak D call TRBD2 (6 bases). CDR3 length equals 11 residues. Trimming took off 10 bases at V and 4 bases at J, with 9 bases between the two ends. The germline gives CDR1 MDHEN, CDR2 SYDVKM. The CDR3 protein is CAIRRADTQYF. CDR3 nucleotides: TGTGCCATACGGAGGGCAGATACGCAGTATTTT. The variable domain in full, with the rest retrieved from reference TRBV28 and TRBJ2-3, is DVKVTQSSRYLVKRTGEKVFLECVQDMDHENMFWYRQDPGLGLRLIYFSYDVKMKEKGDIPEGYSVSREKKERFSLILESASTNQTSMYLCAIRRADTQYFGPGTRLTVL.

The chain carries TRBV28 and TRBJ2-7; 9 nucleotides line up with TRBD1. This CDR3 comprises 15 residues. Germline CDR1 reads MDHEN; CDR2 reads SYDVKM. After removal of 5 bases from V and 3 bases from J, the junction contained 8 bases not matched to a gene. This CDR3 is CASSEGTGWNYEQYF. Here the CDR3 DNA reads TGTGCCAGCAGTGAGGGGACAGGGTGGAACTACGAGCAGTACTTC.

This clone was counted many times. J is TRBJ2-7 and V is TRBV5-6; D call uncertain. Trimming left V 4 bases short and J 3 bases short, with 5 bases between. The CDR3 runs 11 residues. Germline V CDR1 and CDR2: SGHDT, YYEEEE. CDR3 in amino acids: CASSTVYEQYF. The CDR3 nucleotides are TGTGCCAGCAGCACGGTCTACGAGCAGTACTTC.

The J gene is TRBJ1-1, the V gene TRBV4-2; 8 bases map to TRBD1. This CDR3 has 15 residues. The V segment lost 0 bases and the J segment 2 bases; nucleotides outside the gene matches: 2. Germline CDR1 and CDR2: LGHNA and YNFKEQ. CDR3 loop: CASSQDRGRNTEAFF. The CDR3 DNA is TGTGCCAGCAGCCAAGACAGGGGGCGAAACACTGAAGCTTTCTTT.

The chain uses TRBV28 and TRBJ1-2, with D hard to call. Germline CDR1 reads MDHEN; CDR2 reads SYDVKM. This CDR3 comprises 13 residues. The V end lost 3 bases, the J end lost 8 bases, and 13 bases lay between the germline ends. CDR3 sequence (DNA): TGTGCCAGCAGTTTTTCTCTGGGCATAGGCTACACCTTC. Translating it yields CASSFSLGIGYTF.

The chain carries TRBV2 and TRBJ2-2; 8 bases line up with TRBD2. The junction had 3 bases not matched to a gene; V was cut back by 6 bases and J by 0 bases. Per the germline V gene, CDR1 is SNHLY and CDR2 is FYNNEI. CDR3 size: 15 residues. This chain's CDR3 is CASSRGRTNTGELFF. Written as DNA, the CDR3 is TGTGCCAGCAGCCGCGGGAGGACGAACACCGGGGAGCTGTTTTTT.